These T cell receptor beta chains were read from a single sample in a study of T cell changes during pregnancy in multiple sclerosis. Here immunoSEQ multiplex PCR was the method, and the copy in TCRdb shows in-frame clones only, minus some. In the table there are about 63,000 clones, around 93% of which are singletons. The sample in question was CD8+ T cells from peripheral blood mononuclear cells, obtained in the second trimester of pregnancy. These receptor sequences come from a female donor with multiple sclerosis, enrolled in a pregnancy study. Both conserved end residues are part of each CDR3. Each record gives: clone size, D gene, J gene, V gene, CDR3 protein, CDR3 DNA. A D gene is named only where the DNA matches it firmly. A row's size may be missing; if present it is once, few, many or a size class.

clone_size: -; d_call: -; j_call: TRBJ2-3; v_call: TRBV13; cdr3_aa: CASTAVDWGTDTQYF; cdr3_nt: TGTGCCAGCACCGCCGTAGACTGGGGCACAGATACGCAGTATTTT
clone_size: -; d_call: TRBD2; j_call: TRBJ2-7; v_call: TRBV2; cdr3_aa: CASSEASGPPYEQYF; cdr3_nt: TGTGCCAGCAGTGAAGCTAGCGGGCCACCCTACGAGCAGTACTTC
clone_size: -; d_call: TRBD2; j_call: TRBJ2-7; v_call: TRBV12-5; cdr3_aa: CASGLASGRSSYEQYF; cdr3_nt: TGTGCTAGTGGTTTGGCTAGCGGGAGGAGCTCCTACGAGCAGTACTTC
clone_size: -; d_call: TRBD1; j_call: TRBJ1-2; v_call: TRBV27; cdr3_aa: CASSWDRGSPYGYTF; cdr3_nt: TGTGCCAGCAGCTGGGACAGGGGGTCTCCCTATGGCTACACCTTC
clone_size: -; d_call: -; j_call: TRBJ1-5; v_call: TRBV7-9; cdr3_aa: CASSSGLSNQPQHF; cdr3_nt: TGTGCCAGCAGTTCAGGGTTAAGCAATCAGCCCCAGCATTTT
clone_size: -; d_call: TRBD1; j_call: TRBJ1-5; v_call: TRBV7-9; cdr3_aa: CASSRTGDLAQHF; cdr3_nt: TGTGCCAGCAGCAGGACAGGGGATCTGGCCCAGCATTTT
clone_size: -; d_call: TRBD1; j_call: TRBJ2-7; v_call: TRBV2; cdr3_aa: CAGGTGGLEQYF; cdr3_nt: TGTGCCGGTGGGACAGGGGGTCTCGAGCAGTACTTC
clone_size: -; d_call: -; j_call: TRBJ2-1; v_call: TRBV7-9; cdr3_aa: CASSLEPEQFF; cdr3_nt: TGTGCCAGCAGCTTGGAGCCCGAGCAGTTCTTC
clone_size: -; d_call: -; j_call: TRBJ2-1; v_call: TRBV19; cdr3_aa: CASSIDSGMVYNEQFF; cdr3_nt: TGTGCCAGTAGTATCGATTCGGGGATGGTTTACAATGAGCAGTTCTTC
clone_size: -; d_call: -; j_call: TRBJ2-7; v_call: TRBV7-9; cdr3_aa: CASSKTLGYSEQYF; cdr3_nt: TGTGCCAGCAGCAAGACCCTAGGTTATAGCGAGCAGTACTTC
clone_size: -; d_call: TRBD1; j_call: TRBJ1-2; v_call: TRBV19; cdr3_aa: CASSMERYRGGYTF; cdr3_nt: TGTGCCAGTAGTATGGAACGTTACAGGGGTGGCTACACCTTC
clone_size: -; d_call: -; j_call: TRBJ2-1; v_call: TRBV19; cdr3_aa: CASRLAVSSYNEQFF; cdr3_nt: TGTGCCAGTAGATTAGCGGTAAGCTCCTACAATGAGCAGTTCTTC
clone_size: -; d_call: TRBD1; j_call: TRBJ2-1; v_call: TRBV7-6; cdr3_aa: CASSLGPTGAEFSYNEQFF; cdr3_nt: TGTGCCAGCAGCTTAGGACCTACAGGGGCGGAATTCTCCTACAATGAGCAGTTCTTC
clone_size: -; d_call: TRBD1; j_call: TRBJ2-3; v_call: TRBV7-9; cdr3_aa: CASSTNRDRDTDTQYF; cdr3_nt: TGTGCCAGCAGTACAAACCGGGACAGGGACACAGATACGCAGTATTTT
clone_size: -; d_call: -; j_call: TRBJ1-2; v_call: TRBV9; cdr3_aa: CASSTEFKGGGGYTF; cdr3_nt: TGTGCCAGCAGCACCGAATTTAAGGGCGGAGGAGGCTACACCTTC
clone_size: -; d_call: -; j_call: TRBJ1-1; v_call: TRBV6-1; cdr3_aa: CASSEPSDRNWYTEAFF; cdr3_nt: TGTGCCAGCAGTGAACCTTCAGACAGAAATTGGTACACTGAAGCTTTCTTT
clone_size: -; d_call: TRBD1; j_call: TRBJ1-1; v_call: TRBV27; cdr3_aa: CARHKWSLDERQGRVDTEAFF; cdr3_nt: TGTGCCCGCCATAAGTGGAGTCTGGATGAGAGACAGGGGAGGGTTGACACTGAAGCTTTCTTT
clone_size: -; d_call: TRBD1; j_call: TRBJ2-7; v_call: TRBV7-6; cdr3_aa: CASSLFGTGPYEQYF; cdr3_nt: TGTGCCAGCAGCTTATTCGGGACAGGGCCCTACGAGCAGTACTTC
clone_size: -; d_call: -; j_call: TRBJ2-7; v_call: TRBV7-6; cdr3_aa: CASSLETAEQYF; cdr3_nt: TGTGCCAGCAGCTTAGAGACAGCCGAGCAGTACTTC
clone_size: -; d_call: TRBD1; j_call: TRBJ2-5; v_call: TRBV6-5; cdr3_aa: CASSYLDREETQYF; cdr3_nt: TGTGCCAGCAGTTACCTGGACAGGGAAGAGACCCAGTACTTC
clone_size: -; d_call: -; j_call: TRBJ2-7; v_call: TRBV2; cdr3_aa: CASIEISGTQRYEQYF; cdr3_nt: TGTGCCAGCATTGAAATTTCCGGGACTCAGAGGTACGAGCAGTACTTC
clone_size: -; d_call: -; j_call: TRBJ2-7; v_call: TRBV2; cdr3_aa: CASMETAAEQYF; cdr3_nt: TGTGCCAGCATGGAGACCGCCGCCGAGCAGTACTTC
clone_size: -; d_call: -; j_call: TRBJ1-1; v_call: TRBV27; cdr3_aa: CASSLGSGTEAFF; cdr3_nt: TGTGCCAGCAGTTTAGGCTCGGGCACTGAAGCTTTCTTT
clone_size: -; d_call: -; j_call: TRBJ2-1; v_call: TRBV5-5; cdr3_aa: CASSLAGTGGEQFF; cdr3_nt: TGTGCCAGCAGCTTGGCCGGGACCGGGGGTGAGCAGTTCTTC
clone_size: -; d_call: -; j_call: TRBJ2-1; v_call: TRBV19; cdr3_aa: CASSPGTYNEQFF; cdr3_nt: TGTGCCAGTAGTCCCGGGACCTACAATGAGCAGTTCTTC
clone_size: -; d_call: -; j_call: TRBJ2-6; v_call: TRBV7-6; cdr3_aa: CASSDRSSGANVLTF; cdr3_nt: TGTGCCAGCAGCGATCGGTCCTCTGGGGCCAACGTCCTGACTTTC
clone_size: -; d_call: -; j_call: TRBJ2-7; v_call: TRBV11-2; cdr3_aa: CASSLDGGWINEQYF; cdr3_nt: TGTGCCAGCAGCCTCGATGGAGGGTGGATTAACGAGCAGTACTTC
clone_size: -; d_call: TRBD2; j_call: TRBJ2-1; v_call: TRBV7-3; cdr3_aa: CASSDGTSGHNEQFF; cdr3_nt: TGTGCCAGCAGCGACGGGACTAGCGGGCACAATGAGCAGTTCTTC
clone_size: -; d_call: TRBD1; j_call: TRBJ2-7; v_call: TRBV19; cdr3_aa: CASTPGTGMSYEQYF; cdr3_nt: TGTGCCAGTACCCCCGGGACAGGGATGTCCTACGAGCAGTACTTC
clone_size: -; d_call: -; j_call: TRBJ2-3; v_call: TRBV5-6; cdr3_aa: CASSSGGDTQYF; cdr3_nt: TGTGCCAGCAGCTCCGGAGGAGATACGCAGTATTTT
clone_size: -; d_call: TRBD2; j_call: TRBJ2-5; v_call: TRBV23-1; cdr3_aa: CASIRGGETQYF; cdr3_nt: TGCGCCAGCATCCGGGGGGGCGAGACCCAGTACTTC
clone_size: -; d_call: -; j_call: TRBJ1-1; v_call: TRBV9; cdr3_aa: CASSPMGRENTEAFF; cdr3_nt: TGTGCCAGCAGCCCAATGGGGCGTGAGAACACTGAAGCTTTCTTT
clone_size: -; d_call: TRBD2; j_call: TRBJ2-7; v_call: TRBV7-9; cdr3_aa: CASSMGLDYEQYF; cdr3_nt: TGTGCCAGCAGCATGGGACTAGACTACGAGCAGTACTTC
clone_size: -; d_call: TRBD2; j_call: TRBJ2-1; v_call: TRBV13; cdr3_aa: CASGTTNEQFF; cdr3_nt: TGTGCCAGCGGGACTACTAATGAGCAGTTCTTC
clone_size: -; d_call: -; j_call: TRBJ2-2; v_call: TRBV9; cdr3_aa: CASSSDTGELFF; cdr3_nt: TGTGCCAGCAGCTCCGACACCGGGGAGCTGTTTTTT
clone_size: -; d_call: -; j_call: TRBJ2-3; v_call: TRBV29-1; cdr3_aa: CSAGTASDTQYF; cdr3_nt: TGCAGCGCCGGCACAGCTTCAGATACGCAGTATTTT
clone_size: -; d_call: -; j_call: TRBJ2-7; v_call: TRBV5-6; cdr3_aa: CASSLTGFAYEQYF; cdr3_nt: TGTGCCAGCAGCTTGACAGGGTTTGCCTACGAGCAGTACTTC
clone_size: -; d_call: TRBD1; j_call: TRBJ2-7; v_call: TRBV27; cdr3_aa: CASMAGGRQYF; cdr3_nt: TGTGCCAGCATGGCAGGGGGAAGGCAGTACTTC
clone_size: -; d_call: -; j_call: TRBJ1-1; v_call: TRBV13; cdr3_aa: CASSLGGRNTEAFF; cdr3_nt: TGTGCCAGCAGCTTAGGCGGGAGGAACACTGAAGCTTTCTTT
clone_size: -; d_call: -; j_call: TRBJ2-7; v_call: TRBV28; cdr3_aa: CASSRGDYRDPYEQYF; cdr3_nt: TGTGCCAGCAGTCGGGGGGATTACAGGGACCCCTACGAGCAGTACTTC
clone_size: -; d_call: TRBD2; j_call: TRBJ2-3; v_call: TRBV6-4; cdr3_aa: CASSTSGTDTQYF; cdr3_nt: TGTGCCAGCAGCACTAGCGGGACAGATACGCAGTATTTT
clone_size: once; d_call: TRBD1; j_call: TRBJ2-2; v_call: TRBV7-9; cdr3_aa: CASSPETGTTGELFF; cdr3_nt: TGTGCCAGCAGCCCCGAGACAGGGACGACCGGGGAGCTGTTTTTT
clone_size: -; d_call: -; j_call: TRBJ2-3; v_call: TRBV5-6; cdr3_aa: CASSLASGYSTDTQYF; cdr3_nt: TGTGCCAGCAGCTTGGCGAGCGGCTATAGCACAGATACGCAGTATTTT
clone_size: -; d_call: -; j_call: TRBJ2-3; v_call: TRBV11-2; cdr3_aa: CASSLSPGDTQYF; cdr3_nt: TGTGCCAGCAGCTTATCCCCGGGGGATACGCAGTATTTT
clone_size: -; d_call: -; j_call: TRBJ2-3; v_call: TRBV5-1; cdr3_aa: CASSTGHGSYTQYF; cdr3_nt: TGCGCCAGCAGCACCGGACACGGGAGCTATACGCAGTATTTT
clone_size: -; d_call: -; j_call: TRBJ1-1; v_call: TRBV29-1; cdr3_aa: CSVRRGGTEAFF; cdr3_nt: TGCAGCGTTCGAAGGGGTGGCACTGAAGCTTTCTTT
clone_size: -; d_call: TRBD1; j_call: TRBJ1-1; v_call: TRBV6-6; cdr3_aa: CASSLDRAMNTEAFF; cdr3_nt: TGTGCCAGCAGTTTGGACAGGGCCATGAACACTGAAGCTTTCTTT
clone_size: -; d_call: TRBD2; j_call: TRBJ2-7; v_call: TRBV6-5; cdr3_aa: CASRPDRDYHEQYF; cdr3_nt: TGTGCCAGCAGACCCGACCGGGACTACCACGAGCAGTACTTC
clone_size: -; d_call: -; j_call: TRBJ2-7; v_call: TRBV19; cdr3_aa: CASSTGYEQYF; cdr3_nt: TGTGCCAGTAGTACGGGGTACGAGCAGTACTTC
clone_size: -; d_call: -; j_call: TRBJ1-1; v_call: TRBV18; cdr3_aa: CASSLTNTEAFF; cdr3_nt: TGTGCCAGCTCCCTAACGAACACTGAAGCTTTCTTT
clone_size: -; d_call: -; j_call: TRBJ1-4; v_call: TRBV27; cdr3_aa: CASSPPFPNEKLFF; cdr3_nt: TGTGCCAGCAGCCCCCCTTTTCCGAATGAAAAACTGTTTTTT
clone_size: -; d_call: -; j_call: TRBJ1-1; v_call: TRBV6-5; cdr3_aa: CASRPLEDTEAFF; cdr3_nt: TGTGCCAGCAGGCCTCTGGAGGACACTGAAGCTTTCTTT
clone_size: -; d_call: TRBD1; j_call: TRBJ1-2; v_call: TRBV28; cdr3_aa: CASSLRGQGANYGYTF; cdr3_nt: TGTGCCAGCAGTTTAAGGGGACAGGGTGCTAACTATGGCTACACCTTC
clone_size: -; d_call: -; j_call: TRBJ1-5; v_call: TRBV5-1; cdr3_aa: CASSLEPGLDQPQHF; cdr3_nt: TGCGCCAGCAGCTTGGAACCAGGCCTTGATCAGCCCCAGCATTTT
clone_size: -; d_call: TRBD1; j_call: TRBJ2-1; v_call: TRBV7-6; cdr3_aa: CASSQGQDKQFF; cdr3_nt: TGTGCCAGCAGCCAGGGACAGGACAAGCAGTTCTTC
clone_size: -; d_call: TRBD1; j_call: TRBJ1-1; v_call: TRBV4-1; cdr3_aa: CASSQMTGGTEAFF; cdr3_nt: TGCGCCAGCAGCCAAATGACAGGGGGGACTGAAGCTTTCTTT
clone_size: -; d_call: -; j_call: TRBJ1-5; v_call: TRBV5-5; cdr3_aa: CASSSQGLGDGNQPQHF; cdr3_nt: TGTGCCAGCAGCTCCCAGGGTCTCGGTGATGGCAATCAGCCCCAGCATTTT